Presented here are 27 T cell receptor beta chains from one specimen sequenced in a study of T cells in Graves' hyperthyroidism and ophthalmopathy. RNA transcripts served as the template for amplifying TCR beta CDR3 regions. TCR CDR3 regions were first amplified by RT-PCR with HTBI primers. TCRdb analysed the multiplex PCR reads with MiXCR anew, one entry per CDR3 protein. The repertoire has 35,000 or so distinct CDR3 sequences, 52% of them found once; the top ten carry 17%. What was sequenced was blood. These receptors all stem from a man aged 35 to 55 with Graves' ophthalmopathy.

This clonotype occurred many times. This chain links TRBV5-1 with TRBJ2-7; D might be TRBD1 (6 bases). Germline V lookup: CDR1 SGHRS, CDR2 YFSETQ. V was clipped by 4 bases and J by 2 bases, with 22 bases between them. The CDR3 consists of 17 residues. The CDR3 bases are TGCGCCAGCAGCGCTGGGAAGCAGGGGCACCGGGCCTACGAGCAGTACTTC. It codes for CASSAGKQGHRAYEQYF.

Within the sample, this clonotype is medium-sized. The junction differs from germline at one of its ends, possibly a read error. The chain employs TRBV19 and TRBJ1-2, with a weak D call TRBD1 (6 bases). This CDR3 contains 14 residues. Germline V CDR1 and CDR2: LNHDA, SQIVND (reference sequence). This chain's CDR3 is CATSYDGQSGGYTF. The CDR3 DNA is TGTGCCACTAGTTACGACGGACAGTCTGGCGGCTACACCTTC.

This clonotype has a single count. The CDR3 spells CASSGTWDRAKNIQYF. CDR3 in DNA: TGTGCCAGCAGCGGGACCTGGGACAGGGCCAAAAACATTCAGTACTTC. The chain combines TRBV4-2 with TRBJ2-4, with TRBD1 matching 8 bases. V gave up 5 bases and J gave up 1 base; unmatched junction bases: 7. Germline V lookup: CDR1 LGHNA, CDR2 YNFKEQ. This CDR3 spans 16 amino acids.

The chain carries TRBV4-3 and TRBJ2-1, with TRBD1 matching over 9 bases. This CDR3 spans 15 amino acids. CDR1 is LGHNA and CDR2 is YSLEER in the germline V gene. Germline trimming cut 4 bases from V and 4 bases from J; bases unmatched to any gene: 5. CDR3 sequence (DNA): TGCGCCAGCAGCCTAGACAGGGGGGGGTACAATGAGCAGTTCTTC. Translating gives CASSLDRGGYNEQFF.

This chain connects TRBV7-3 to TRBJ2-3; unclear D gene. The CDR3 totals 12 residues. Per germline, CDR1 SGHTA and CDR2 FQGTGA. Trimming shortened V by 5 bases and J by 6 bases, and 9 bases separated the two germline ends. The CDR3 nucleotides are TGTGCCAGCAGCCTATCAGCGGATACGCAGTATTTT. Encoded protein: CASSLSADTQYF.

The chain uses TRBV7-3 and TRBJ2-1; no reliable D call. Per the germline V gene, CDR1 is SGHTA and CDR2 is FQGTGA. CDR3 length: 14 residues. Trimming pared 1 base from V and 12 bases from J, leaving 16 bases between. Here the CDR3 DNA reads TGTGCCAGCAGCTTAATAGGCCGCGCAGATACGCAGTTCTTC. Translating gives CASSLIGRADTQFF.

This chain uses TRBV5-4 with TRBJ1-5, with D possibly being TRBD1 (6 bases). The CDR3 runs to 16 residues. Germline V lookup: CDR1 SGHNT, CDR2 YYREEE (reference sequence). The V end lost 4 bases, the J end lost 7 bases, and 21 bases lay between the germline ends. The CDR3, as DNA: TGTGCCAGCAGCAGCGGACAGTCTTGGAATGAGCAGCCCCAGCATTTT. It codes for CASSSGQSWNEQPQHF.

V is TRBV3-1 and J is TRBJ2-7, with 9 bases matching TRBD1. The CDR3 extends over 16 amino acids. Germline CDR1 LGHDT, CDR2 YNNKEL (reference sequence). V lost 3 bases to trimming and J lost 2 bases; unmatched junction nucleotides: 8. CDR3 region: CASSHGDRGKTYEQYF. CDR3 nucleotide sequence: TGTGCCAGCAGCCATGGCGACAGGGGGAAGACCTACGAGCAGTACTTC.

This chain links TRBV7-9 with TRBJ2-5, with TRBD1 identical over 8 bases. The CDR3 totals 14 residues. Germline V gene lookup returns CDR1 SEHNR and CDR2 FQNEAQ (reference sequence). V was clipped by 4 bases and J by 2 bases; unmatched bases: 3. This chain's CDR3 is CASSSRQGQETQYF. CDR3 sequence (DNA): TGTGCCAGCAGCTCGCGACAGGGGCAAGAGACCCAGTACTTC.

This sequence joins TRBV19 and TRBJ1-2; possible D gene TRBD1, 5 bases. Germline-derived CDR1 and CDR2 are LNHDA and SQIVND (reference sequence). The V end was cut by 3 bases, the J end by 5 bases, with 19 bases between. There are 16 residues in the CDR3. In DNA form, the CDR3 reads TGTGCCAGTAGTATCGAAGCGGCTGGGGCAGCGTATGGCTACACCTTC. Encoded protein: CASSIEAAGAAYGYTF.

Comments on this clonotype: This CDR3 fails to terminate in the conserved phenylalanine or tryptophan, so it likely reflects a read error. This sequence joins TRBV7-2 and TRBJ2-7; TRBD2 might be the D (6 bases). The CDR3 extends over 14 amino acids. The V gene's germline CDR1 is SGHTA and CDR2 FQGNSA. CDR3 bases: TGTGCCAGCAGCCCGGGACTGGGTCCCTACAAGCAGTACCGC. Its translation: CASSPGLGPYKQYR.

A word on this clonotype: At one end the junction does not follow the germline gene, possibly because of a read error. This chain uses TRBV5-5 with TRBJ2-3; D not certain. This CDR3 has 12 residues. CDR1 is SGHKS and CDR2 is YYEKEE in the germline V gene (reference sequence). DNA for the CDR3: TGTACCAGCAGTACTTCTGCAGATACGCAGTATTTT. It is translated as CTSSTSADTQYF.

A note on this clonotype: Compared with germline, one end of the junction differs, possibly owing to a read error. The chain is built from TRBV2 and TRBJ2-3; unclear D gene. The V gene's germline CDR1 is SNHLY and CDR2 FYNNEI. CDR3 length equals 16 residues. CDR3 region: CASNGFDLPGTDAQYF. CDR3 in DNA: TGCGCCAGCAATGGGTTTGACCTGCCGGGCACAGATGCGCAGTATTTT. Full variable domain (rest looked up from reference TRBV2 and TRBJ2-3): EPEVTQTPSHQVTQMGQEVILRCVPISNHLYFYWYRQILGQKVEFLVSFYNNEISEKSEIFDDQFSVERPDGSNFTLKIRSTKLEDSAMYFCASNGFDLPGTDAQYFGPGTRLTVL.

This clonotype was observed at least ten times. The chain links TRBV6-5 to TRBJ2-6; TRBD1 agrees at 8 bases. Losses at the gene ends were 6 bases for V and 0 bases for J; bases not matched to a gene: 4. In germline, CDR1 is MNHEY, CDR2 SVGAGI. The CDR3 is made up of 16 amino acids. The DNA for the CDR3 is TGTGCCAGCAGAGGACAGGGCCTCTCTGGGGCCAACGTCCTGACTTTC. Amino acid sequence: CASRGQGLSGANVLTF.

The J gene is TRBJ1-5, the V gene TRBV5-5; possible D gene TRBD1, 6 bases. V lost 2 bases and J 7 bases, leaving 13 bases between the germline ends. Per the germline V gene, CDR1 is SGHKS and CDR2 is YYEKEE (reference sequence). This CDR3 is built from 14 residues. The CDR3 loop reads CASSFGGRGQPQHF. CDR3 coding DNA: TGTGCCAGCAGCTTCGGGGGCAGGGGACAGCCCCAGCATTTT.

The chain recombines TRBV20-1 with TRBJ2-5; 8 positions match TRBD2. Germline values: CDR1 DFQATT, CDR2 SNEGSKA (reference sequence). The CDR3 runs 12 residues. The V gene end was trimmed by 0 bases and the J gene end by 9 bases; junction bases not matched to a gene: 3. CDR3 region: CSARDLGRAQYF. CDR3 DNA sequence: TGCAGTGCTAGAGATCTCGGGAGGGCCCAGTACTTC.

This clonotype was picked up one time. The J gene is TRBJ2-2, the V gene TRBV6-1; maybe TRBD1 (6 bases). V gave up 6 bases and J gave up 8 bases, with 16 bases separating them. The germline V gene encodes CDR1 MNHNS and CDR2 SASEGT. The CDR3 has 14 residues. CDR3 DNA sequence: TGTGCCAGCAGGATGATCCCCGGGACAGGGGAGCTGTTTTTT. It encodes CASRMIPGTGELFF.

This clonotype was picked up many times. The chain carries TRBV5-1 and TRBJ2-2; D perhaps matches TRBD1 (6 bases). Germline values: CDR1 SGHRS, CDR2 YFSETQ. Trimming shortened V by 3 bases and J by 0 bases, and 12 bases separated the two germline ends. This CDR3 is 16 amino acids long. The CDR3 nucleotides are TGCGCCAGCAGCTCCACAGGGTCCCCGAACACCGGGGAGCTGTTTTTT. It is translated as CASSSTGSPNTGELFF. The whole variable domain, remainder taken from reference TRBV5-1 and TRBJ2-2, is KAGVTQTPRYLIKTRGQQVTLSCSPISGHRSVSWYQQTPGQGLQFLFEYFSETQRNKGNFPGRFSGRQFSNSRSEMNVSTLELGDSALYLCASSSTGSPNTGELFFGEGSRLTVL.

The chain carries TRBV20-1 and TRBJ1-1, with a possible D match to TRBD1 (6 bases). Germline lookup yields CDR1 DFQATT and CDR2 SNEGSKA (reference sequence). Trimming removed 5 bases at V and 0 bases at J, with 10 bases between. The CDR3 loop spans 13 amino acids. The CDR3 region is CSAGRGMNTEAFF. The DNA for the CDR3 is TGCAGTGCTGGGAGGGGGATGAACACTGAAGCTTTCTTT.

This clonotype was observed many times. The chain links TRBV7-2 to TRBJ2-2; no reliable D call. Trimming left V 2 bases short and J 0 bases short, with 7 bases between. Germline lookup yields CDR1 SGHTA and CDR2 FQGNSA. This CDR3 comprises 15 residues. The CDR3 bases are TGTGCCAGCAGCTTATCCATAACGAACACCGGGGAGCTGTTTTTT. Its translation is CASSLSITNTGELFF. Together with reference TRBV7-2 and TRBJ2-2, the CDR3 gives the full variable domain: GAGVSQSPSNKVTEKGKDVELRCDPISGHTALYWYRQSLGQGLEFLIYFQGNSAPDKSGLPSDRFSAERTGGSVSTLTIQRTQQEDSAVYLCASSLSITNTGELFFGEGSRLTVL.

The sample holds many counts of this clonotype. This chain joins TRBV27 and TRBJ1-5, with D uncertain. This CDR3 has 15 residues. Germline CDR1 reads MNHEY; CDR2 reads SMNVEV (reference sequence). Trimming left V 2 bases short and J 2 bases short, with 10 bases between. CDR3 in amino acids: CASSLVGNGNQPQHF. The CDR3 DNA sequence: TGTGCCAGCAGTTTAGTTGGCAATGGCAATCAGCCCCAGCATTTT.

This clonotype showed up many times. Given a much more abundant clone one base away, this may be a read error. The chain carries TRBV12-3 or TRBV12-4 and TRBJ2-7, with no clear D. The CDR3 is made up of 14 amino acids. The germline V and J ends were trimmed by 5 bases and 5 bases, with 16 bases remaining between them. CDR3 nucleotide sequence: TGTGCCAGCAGTAAAGGTTTGATTTCCCACGAGCAGTACTTC. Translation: CASSKGLISHEQYF.

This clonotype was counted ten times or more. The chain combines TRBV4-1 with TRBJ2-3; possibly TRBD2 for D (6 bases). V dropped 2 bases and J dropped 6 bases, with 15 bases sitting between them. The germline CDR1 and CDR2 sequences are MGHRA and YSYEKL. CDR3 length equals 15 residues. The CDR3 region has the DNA TGCGCCAGCAGCCAAAAGGCTAGCGAATGGGATACGCAGTATTTT. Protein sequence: CASSQKASEWDTQYF.

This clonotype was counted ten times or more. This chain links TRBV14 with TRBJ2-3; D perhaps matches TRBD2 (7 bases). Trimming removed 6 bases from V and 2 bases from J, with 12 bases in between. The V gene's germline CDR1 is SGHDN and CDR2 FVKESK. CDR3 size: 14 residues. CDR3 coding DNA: TGTGCCAGCAGGGGGGGGGGGGCCACAGATACGCAGTATTTT. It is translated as CASRGGGATDTQYF.

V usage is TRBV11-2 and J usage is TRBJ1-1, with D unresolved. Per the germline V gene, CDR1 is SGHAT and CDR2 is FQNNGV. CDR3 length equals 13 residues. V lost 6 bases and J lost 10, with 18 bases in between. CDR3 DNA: TGTGCCAGCAGTCGCCCCATGGACCTTAGAGCTTTCTTT. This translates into CASSRPMDLRAFF.

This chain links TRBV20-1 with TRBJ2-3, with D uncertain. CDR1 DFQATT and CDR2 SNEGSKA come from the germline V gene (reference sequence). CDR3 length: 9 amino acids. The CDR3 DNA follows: TGCAGGCTGAGGGATACGCAGTATTTT. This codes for CRLRDTQYF.

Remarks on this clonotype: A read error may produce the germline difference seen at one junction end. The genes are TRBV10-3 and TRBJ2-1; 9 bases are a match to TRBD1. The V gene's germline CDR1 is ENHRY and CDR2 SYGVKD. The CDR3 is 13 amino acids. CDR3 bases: TGCACCATGAGGACAGGGGACTACGATGAGCAGTTCTTC. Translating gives CTMRTGDYDEQFF.